This T cell receptor (beta chain) was identified in a study of control samples from healthy donors and cancer patients. The CDR3 contains 14 residues. The V gene lost 3 bases and the J gene lost 4 bases, with 10 bases spanning the gap. Germline V gives CDR1 SSHAT, CDR2 FNYEAQ (reference sequence). Profiled with immunoSEQ multiplex PCR; TCRdb holds only in-frame clones, not every one. The sample records fewer than 110,000 clones, roughly 89% being singletons. The sequencing sample was made of blood. The chain is built from TRBV7-7 and TRBJ2-1; a possible D gene is TRBD2 (5 bases). This clonotype was obtained from a man aged 25 to 40 in good health. The CDR3 bases are TGTGCCAGCAGCTTGAGCGGACCATACAATGAGCAGTTCTTC. This translates into CASSLSGPYNEQFF.